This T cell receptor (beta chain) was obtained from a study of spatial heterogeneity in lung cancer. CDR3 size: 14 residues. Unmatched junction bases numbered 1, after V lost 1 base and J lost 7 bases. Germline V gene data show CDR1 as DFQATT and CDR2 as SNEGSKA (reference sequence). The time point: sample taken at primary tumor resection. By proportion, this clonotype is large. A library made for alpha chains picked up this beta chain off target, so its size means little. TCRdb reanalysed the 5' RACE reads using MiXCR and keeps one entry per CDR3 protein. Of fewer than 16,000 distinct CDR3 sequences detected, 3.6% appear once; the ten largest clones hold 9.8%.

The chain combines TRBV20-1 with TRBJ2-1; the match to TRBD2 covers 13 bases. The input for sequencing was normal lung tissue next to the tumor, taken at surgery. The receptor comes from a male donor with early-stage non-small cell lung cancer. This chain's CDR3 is CSARGGLAGNEQFF. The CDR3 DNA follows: TGCAGTGCTAGAGGGGGACTAGCGGGAAATGAGCAGTTCTTC.